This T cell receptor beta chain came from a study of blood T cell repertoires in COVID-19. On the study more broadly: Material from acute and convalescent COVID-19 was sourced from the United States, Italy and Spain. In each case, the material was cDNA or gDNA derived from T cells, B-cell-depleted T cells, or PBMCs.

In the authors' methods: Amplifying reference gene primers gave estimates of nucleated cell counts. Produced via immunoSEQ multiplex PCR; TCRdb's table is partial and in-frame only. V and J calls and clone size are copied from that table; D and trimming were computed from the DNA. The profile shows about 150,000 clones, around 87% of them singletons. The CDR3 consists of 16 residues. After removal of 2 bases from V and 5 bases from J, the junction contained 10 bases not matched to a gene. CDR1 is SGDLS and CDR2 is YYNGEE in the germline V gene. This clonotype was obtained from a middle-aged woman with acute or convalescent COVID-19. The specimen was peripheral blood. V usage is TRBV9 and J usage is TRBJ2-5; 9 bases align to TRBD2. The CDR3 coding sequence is TGTGCCAGCAGCGTCGTAGGGCTAGCGGGAAAGGAGACCCAGTACTTC. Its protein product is CASSVVGLAGKETQYF.